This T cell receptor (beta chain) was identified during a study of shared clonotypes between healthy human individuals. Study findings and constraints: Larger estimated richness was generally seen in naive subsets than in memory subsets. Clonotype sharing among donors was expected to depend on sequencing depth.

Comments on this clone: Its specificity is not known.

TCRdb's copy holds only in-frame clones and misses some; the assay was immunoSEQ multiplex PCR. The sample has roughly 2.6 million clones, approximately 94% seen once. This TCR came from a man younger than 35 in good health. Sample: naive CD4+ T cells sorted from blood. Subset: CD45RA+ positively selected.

The CDR3 here is CASSFDRRGYTF. Here the CDR3 DNA reads TGCGCCAGCAGCTTTGACAGGAGAGGCTACACCTTC. This chain connects TRBV5-1 to TRBJ1-2, with TRBD1 as a possible D gene (6 bases). Looked up from germline, CDR1 is SGHRS and CDR2 is YFSETQ. Trimming removed 2 bases from V and 8 bases from J, with 10 bases in between. The CDR3 has 12 amino acids. Variable domain in full (rest from reference TRBV5-1 and TRBJ1-2): KAGVTQTPRYLIKTRGQQVTLSCSPISGHRSVSWYQQTPGQGLQFLFEYFSETQRNKGNFPGRFSGRQFSNSRSEMNVSTLELGDSALYLCASSFDRRGYTFGSGTRLTVV.